The T cell receptor beta chain described here comes from a study of blood T cell repertoires in COVID-19. Looking at the study overall: Material from acute and convalescent COVID-19 was sourced from the United States, Italy and Spain.

Original data processing: Researchers report that nucleated cell counts were estimated from reference gene primer amplification. The table came from immunoSEQ multiplex PCR; TCRdb's copy has only in-frame clones and leaves some out. V and J calls plus clone size are reproduced from that table; the DNA served to infer D and trimming. The sample shows roughly 430,000 clones, roughly 88% of them seen only once. Germline values: CDR1 SGHTA, CDR2 FQGNSA. The CDR3 extends over 14 amino acids. Losses at the gene ends were 2 bases for V and 5 bases for J; bases not matched to a gene: 4. Points on this clone: Other DNA variants within this sample encode the same CDR3.

The sequence derives from a woman aged 18-29 years who had been exposed to COVID-19. Sequenced material: PBMCs or T cells enriched from blood (not recorded which). The gene calls are TRBV7-2 and TRBJ1-2; 8 bases match TRBD1. CDR3 in amino acids: CASSLQGAGYGYTF. The CDR3, as DNA: TGTGCCAGCAGCTTACAGGGGGCGGGATATGGCTACACCTTC.